A single sample gave rise to the 32 T cell receptor beta chains below, sequenced in a study of shared clonotypes between healthy human individuals (dated by TCRdb to between 2020 and 2021). Receptors were amplified or captured by the immunoSEQ multiplex PCR assay. Drawn from immuneACCESS, this table holds only the in-frame rearrangements with V and J called that TCRdb kept. Clones are partly lost; checked studies trace under half to an unresolved V gene and leave the rest unexplained. The sample yields 150,000 to 200,000 clones; roughly 91% were counted once. Around 0.072% of the sample belongs to the ten largest clones. Sequenced: naive CD4+ T cells sorted from blood. Explained via the paper, the cell subset or site label denotes: CD45RA+ positively selected. Receptors originate from a woman in her 30s in good health.

About this clone itself: The sample carries other DNA sequences with the same CDR3. This sequence joins TRBV28 and TRBJ2-7; a possible D gene is TRBD1 (5 bases). The CDR3 spans 13 residues. The V gene lost 6 bases and the J gene lost 2 bases, with 11 bases spanning the gap. CDR1 is MDHEN, CDR2 SYDVKM, per germline. CDR3 sequence: CASRTGPTYEQYF. DNA of the CDR3: TGTGCCAGCAGAACAGGCCCAACCTACGAGCAGTACTTC.

J is TRBJ2-1 and V is TRBV7-7; D tentatively fits TRBD1 or TRBD2 (5 bases each). The CDR3 covers 15 residues. Germline values: CDR1 SSHAT, CDR2 FNYEAQ (reference sequence). Trimming left V 5 bases short and J 0 bases short, with 11 bases between. The DNA for the CDR3 is TGTGCCAGCAGCCCCGGGACCGACTCCTACAATGAGCAGTTCTTC. This sequence encodes CASSPGTDSYNEQFF. Together with reference TRBV7-7 and TRBJ2-1, the CDR3 gives the full variable domain: GAGVSQSPRYKVTKRGQDVTLRCDPISSHATLYWYQQALGQGPEFLTYFNYEAQPDKSGLPSDRFSAERPEGSISTLTIQRTEQRDSAMYRCASSPGTDSYNEQFFGPGTRLTVL.

This clone was counted only a few times. This sequence joins TRBV6-5 and TRBJ2-7, with D tentatively TRBD1 (6 bases). Germline CDR1 is MNHEY and CDR2 is SVGAGI. This CDR3 comprises 15 residues. Trimming removed 2 bases from V and 2 bases from J, with 13 bases in between. The CDR3: CASSYTRGVTYEQYF. The CDR3 nucleotides read TGTGCCAGCAGTTACACCAGGGGAGTGACCTACGAGCAGTACTTC.

The chain couples TRBV28 to TRBJ1-2, with D hard to call. The CDR3 contains 13 residues. Between the trimmed V and J ends, which lost 3 bases and 5 bases, there was a span of 10 bases. CDR1 and CDR2 from the germline V gene are MDHEN and SYDVKM. Here the CDR3 reads CASSFRQLYGYTF. The CDR3 coding sequence is TGTGCCAGCAGTTTCAGGCAGCTTTATGGCTACACCTTC.

The chain links TRBV9 to TRBJ2-5; possible D gene TRBD2, 6 bases. The J call may be mistaken, given a closer DNA end match to TRBJ2-7. The CDR3 is 14 residues long. From germline, CDR1 is SGDLS and CDR2 YYNGEE. CDR3 amino acids: CASSVRESPYEQYF. CDR3 sequence (DNA): TGTGCCAGCAGCGTCCGGGAGTCCCCCTACGAGCAGTACTTC.

The J gene is TRBJ2-7, the V gene TRBV7-2; 8 bases are a match to TRBD2. CDR3 length: 15 residues. Germline CDR1 and CDR2: SGHTA and FQGNSA. Trimming cost V 1 base and J 7 bases; bases outside gene matches: 9. The CDR3 DNA sequence: TGTGCCAGCAGCTTAGTAACTAGCGGAGCCTGGGAGCAGTACTTC. Translation gives CASSLVTSGAWEQYF.

V usage is TRBV5-1 and J usage is TRBJ2-7; 7 bases align to TRBD2. J lost 5 bases, V lost 0 bases, and 8 bases had no gene match. The CDR3 contains 15 residues. Germline CDR1 is SGHRS and CDR2 is YFSETQ. In DNA, the CDR3 is TGCGCCAGCAGCTTGGGACCGGGAGGAGGAAACGAGCAGTACTTC. Protein sequence: CASSLGPGGGNEQYF.

The CDR3 here is CASSYSIEGDTQYF. The CDR3 bases are TGTGCCAGCAGTTACTCCATTGAGGGAGATACGCAGTATTTT. The rearrangement joins TRBV6-5 to TRBJ2-3; a possible D gene is TRBD2 (5 bases). Per the germline V gene, CDR1 is MNHEY and CDR2 is SVGAGI. V was shortened by 0 bases and J by 5 bases, with 9 bases between the two germline ends. This CDR3 contains 14 residues.

The chain joins TRBV10-1 to TRBJ1-5; 8 bases fit TRBD1. V dropped 6 bases and J dropped 6; count of bases not matched to a gene: 10. The CDR3 has 15 amino acids. Germline values: CDR1 WNHNN, CDR2 SYGVQD (reference sequence). The CDR3 nucleotides read TGCGCCAGCAGCCCGGGACAGGACCCCCCTCAGCCCCAGCATTTT. Its translation: CASSPGQDPPQPQHF.

The V call is TRBV7-8, the J call TRBJ2-7; 10 nucleotides align to TRBD1. The trim removed 4 bases at V and 4 bases at J, leaving 4 bases unmatched. Germline values: CDR1 SGHVS, CDR2 FQNEAQ. The CDR3 totals 14 residues. CDR3 region: CASSSGTGVYEQYF. Written as DNA, the CDR3 is TGTGCCAGCAGCTCTGGGACAGGGGTGTACGAGCAGTACTTC.

V usage is TRBV5-8 and J usage is TRBJ1-5, with D unresolved. This CDR3 is 16 amino acids long. V lost 4 bases, J lost 7 bases, and 21 bases lay in between. Germline CDR1 and CDR2: SGHTS and YDEGEE. CDR3 in amino acids: CASSKTQMGSGQPQHF. As DNA, the CDR3 is TGTGCCAGCAGCAAAACACAGATGGGGTCCGGACAGCCCCAGCATTTT.

The chain employs TRBV15 and TRBJ2-7, with D possibly TRBD1 on 6 matching bases. The germline V and J ends were trimmed by 3 bases and 3 bases, with 18 bases remaining between them. Per germline, CDR1 LNHNV and CDR2 YYDKDF (reference sequence). CDR3 length: 16 amino acids. The chain's CDR3 is CATSSNGQTTLYEQYF. The CDR3, as DNA: TGTGCCACCAGCAGTAATGGACAGACAACACTCTACGAGCAGTACTTC.

This sequence joins TRBV5-1 and TRBJ2-5, with D perhaps TRBD2 (6 bases). Germline loops: CDR1 SGHRS, CDR2 YFSETQ. The CDR3 covers 14 residues. With 0 bases removed from V and 5 bases from J, the gap between germline ends came to 11 bases. This CDR3 is CASSLAPGRETQYF. The DNA for the CDR3 is TGCGCCAGCAGCTTGGCTCCAGGGAGGGAGACCCAGTACTTC.

This chain links TRBV18 with TRBJ2-1, with TRBD2 matching 14 bases. Germline V gene lookup returns CDR1 KGHSH and CDR2 LQKENI. The CDR3 is made up of 17 amino acids. Unmatched junction bases numbered 7, after V lost 3 bases and J lost 6 bases. The CDR3 region is CASSPGLAGAAGNEQFF. The DNA for the CDR3 is TGTGCCAGCTCACCGGGACTAGCGGGAGCAGCGGGCAATGAGCAGTTCTTC.

The rearrangement uses TRBV2 and TRBJ1-1, with TRBD1 matching over 7 bases. Germline loops: CDR1 SNHLY, CDR2 FYNNEI. CDR3 size: 15 residues. The trim removed 7 bases at V and 0 bases at J, leaving 8 bases unmatched. Here the CDR3 DNA reads TGTGCCAGCATGAGTAGACAGGGAATGAACACTGAAGCTTTCTTT. It codes for CASMSRQGMNTEAFF. The full variable domain, in which reference TRBV2 and TRBJ1-1 provide the parts outside the CDR3, is EPEVTQTPSHQVTQMGQEVILRCVPISNHLYFYWYRQILGQKVEFLVSFYNNEISEKSEIFDDQFSVERPDGSNFTLKIRSTKLEDSAMYFCASMSRQGMNTEAFFGQGTRLTVV.

The chain links TRBV28 to TRBJ2-2; D is uncertain. Germline V lookup: CDR1 MDHEN, CDR2 SYDVKM. The ends were cut back, 6 bases at V and 1 base at J, with 9 bases in the middle. This CDR3 contains 14 residues. CDR3 DNA: TGTGCCAGCAGGATAGACTTGAACACCGGGGAGCTGTTTTTT. Its translation: CASRIDLNTGELFF.

The chain uses TRBV19 and TRBJ1-2; tentatively, D is TRBD1 (5 bases). Trimming took 6 bases from V and 0 from J, leaving 14 bases between them. CDR3 size: 15 residues. CDR1 is LNHDA and CDR2 is SQIVND in the germline V gene (reference sequence). The CDR3 region has the DNA TGTGCCAGTAGGGCGGATGTAGGGGCTAACTATGGCTACACCTTC. This encodes CASRADVGANYGYTF.

The chain couples TRBV6-5 to TRBJ2-7; D gene ambiguous. V lost 6 bases to trimming and J lost 7 bases, with 10 bases between them. Germline CDR1 reads MNHEY; CDR2 reads SVGAGI. This CDR3 has 11 residues. The CDR3 loop is CASSTPPEQYF. The CDR3, as DNA: TGTGCCAGCAGCACCCCCCCGGAGCAGTACTTC.

The V gene is TRBV10-3, the J gene TRBJ2-7; weak D call: TRBD2 (6 bases). There are 13 residues in the CDR3. Between the trimmed V and J ends, which lost 7 bases and 5 bases, there was a span of 15 bases. Per the germline V gene, CDR1 is ENHRY and CDR2 is SYGVKD. CDR3 amino acids: CAIKPGESHEQYF. CDR3 sequence (DNA): TGTGCCATCAAACCGGGAGAGTCCCACGAGCAGTACTTC.

J is TRBJ2-1 and V is TRBV9, with TRBD2 matching over 8 bases. Per the germline V gene, CDR1 is SGDLS and CDR2 is YYNGEE. There are 13 residues in the CDR3. V dropped 4 bases and J dropped 9; count of bases not matched to a gene: 6. In DNA, the CDR3 is TGTGCCAGCAGCAGAAGCGGGAGCGGTGAGCAGTTCTTC. Protein sequence: CASSRSGSGEQFF. Full variable domain (missing parts from reference TRBV9 and TRBJ2-1): DSGVTQTPKHLITATGQRVTLRCSPRSGDLSVYWYQQSLDQGLQFLIQYYNGEERAKGNILERFSAQQFPDLHSELNLSSLELGDSALYFCASSRSGSGEQFFGPGTRLTVL.

V usage is TRBV28 and J usage is TRBJ2-7, with TRBD1 matching over 8 bases. Germline CDR1 and CDR2: MDHEN and SYDVKM. This CDR3 is built from 15 residues. The trim removed 2 bases at V and 6 bases at J, leaving 9 bases unmatched. As DNA, the CDR3 is TGTGCCAGCAGTTTACAACTGTGGACAGGGACCGAGCAGTACTTC. This gives the protein CASSLQLWTGTEQYF.

The rearrangement links TRBV7-9 to TRBJ2-5, with 10 bases that match TRBD2. The tail of the sequence fits TRBJ2-7 better, so the J call may be wrong. The germline V gene encodes CDR1 SEHNR and CDR2 FQNEAQ (reference sequence). This CDR3 has 16 residues. In nucleotides, the CDR3 is TGTGCCAGCAGCATAAGGGCTAGCGGGAGTTTCTACGAGCAGTACTTC. Translated: CASSIRASGSFYEQYF.

The chain couples TRBV6-5 to TRBJ2-7; 10 positions match TRBD2. Germline V gene lookup returns CDR1 MNHEY and CDR2 SVGAGI. J was trimmed by 2 bases and V by 4 bases; bases with no gene match: 8. CDR3 length: 16 amino acids. CDR3 DNA: TGTGCCAGCAGTTCACGACTAGCGGGTATAACCTACGAGCAGTACTTC. This encodes CASSSRLAGITYEQYF.

This clone has just one count. The rearrangement joins TRBV5-4 to TRBJ1-2, with no clear D. Trimming removed 4 bases at V and 4 bases at J, with 8 bases between. CDR1 SGHNT and CDR2 YYREEE come from the germline V gene (reference sequence). The CDR3 extends over 12 amino acids. The CDR3, as DNA: TGTGCCAGCAGCACTGACACCTATGGCTACACCTTC. Amino acid sequence: CASSTDTYGYTF.

The V call is TRBV19, the J call TRBJ2-7, with a weak D call TRBD1 (6 bases). The V end lost 1 base, the J end lost 2 bases, and 12 bases lay between the germline ends. The CDR3 runs 15 residues. The V gene's germline CDR1 is LNHDA and CDR2 SQIVND (reference sequence). CDR3: CASSIVLDRTYEQYF. The DNA for the CDR3 is TGTGCCAGTAGTATAGTGCTCGACAGGACCTACGAGCAGTACTTC.

This clone was detected only once. The CDR3 coding sequence is TGTGCCAGCAGGAGCAGGGCGAACACTGAAGCTTTCTTT. It encodes CASRSRANTEAFF. This chain connects TRBV2 to TRBJ1-1; D possibly corresponds to TRBD1 (5 bases). The V and J ends lost 6 bases and 1 base respectively, with 9 bases between them. Germline CDR1 is SNHLY and CDR2 is FYNNEI. The CDR3 loop spans 13 amino acids.

The CDR3 nucleotides read TGCGCCAGCAGCTTGAGAAGCCGTACCTACGAGCAGTACTTC. Amino acid sequence: CASSLRSRTYEQYF. The chain couples TRBV5-1 to TRBJ2-7; D not certain. The V gene lost 1 base and the J gene lost 2 bases, with 10 bases spanning the gap. Germline V gene data show CDR1 as SGHRS and CDR2 as YFSETQ. The CDR3 has 14 amino acids.

This clone was recorded only once. The CDR3 coding sequence is TGCAGCGTCGCCCACTCTAGGGGGACAGGAAAGACCTACGAGCAGTACTTC. Translation: CSVAHSRGTGKTYEQYF. This chain joins TRBV29-1 and TRBJ2-7, with 8 bases identical to TRBD1. The CDR3 spans 17 residues. Germline CDR1 reads SQVTM; CDR2 reads ANQGSEA. The V segment lost 6 bases and the J segment 2 bases; nucleotides outside the gene matches: 18.

This chain uses TRBV5-6 with TRBJ2-7, with 8 bases aligning to TRBD2. This CDR3 spans 15 amino acids. J was trimmed by 5 bases and V by 0 bases; bases with no gene match: 7. Germline V gene sequence: CDR1 SGHDT, CDR2 YYEEEE. The CDR3 bases are TGTGCCAGCAGCTTGGCGGGAGGGCCAGAAAACGAGCAGTACTTC. Encoded protein: CASSLAGGPENEQYF.

This chain connects TRBV28 to TRBJ1-2; 8 bases are a match to TRBD1. Unmatched junction bases numbered 7, after V lost 5 bases and J lost 5 bases. The CDR3 is 14 amino acids. The V gene's germline CDR1 is MDHEN and CDR2 SYDVKM. The CDR3 is CASSRGQGWYGYTF. DNA of the CDR3: TGTGCCAGCAGTCGCGGACAGGGATGGTATGGCTACACCTTC.

The chain couples TRBV7-9 to TRBJ1-4; TRBD1 might be the D (5 bases). Trimming took off 6 bases at V and 5 bases at J, with 16 bases between the two ends. The CDR3 loop spans 15 amino acids. Germline assignment: CDR1 SEHNR and CDR2 FQNEAQ (reference sequence). The CDR3 spells CASRPNQGGNEKLFF. The CDR3 DNA sequence: TGTGCCAGCAGACCAAATCAGGGAGGGAATGAAAAACTGTTTTTT. The entire variable domain, with the rest obtained from reference TRBV7-9 and TRBJ1-4, is as follows: DTGVSQNPRHKITKRGQNVTFRCDPISEHNRLYWYRQTLGQGPEFLTYFQNEAQLEKSRLLSDRFSAERPKGSFSTLEIQRTEQGDSAMYLCASRPNQGGNEKLFFGSGTQLSVL.

The gene calls are TRBV11-2 and TRBJ2-1, with a weak D call TRBD2 (5 bases). Trimming shortened V by 5 bases and J by 7 bases, and 9 bases separated the two germline ends. This CDR3 contains 12 residues. CDR1 and CDR2 from the germline V gene are SGHAT and FQNNGV. The DNA of the CDR3 is TGTGCCAGCAGCCCGGGAACAAATGAGCAGTTCTTC. Its protein product is CASSPGTNEQFF.